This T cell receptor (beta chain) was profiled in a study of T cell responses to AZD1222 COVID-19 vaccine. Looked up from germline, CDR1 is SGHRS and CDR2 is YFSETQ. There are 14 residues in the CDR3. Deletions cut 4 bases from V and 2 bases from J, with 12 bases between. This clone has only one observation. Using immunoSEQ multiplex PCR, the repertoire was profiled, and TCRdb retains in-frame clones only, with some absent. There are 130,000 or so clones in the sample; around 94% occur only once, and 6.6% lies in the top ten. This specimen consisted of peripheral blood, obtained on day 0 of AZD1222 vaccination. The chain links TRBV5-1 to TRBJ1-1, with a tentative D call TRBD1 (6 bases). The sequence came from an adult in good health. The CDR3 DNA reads TGCGCCAGCAGCCCTCGACAGGTCAACACTGAAGCTTTCTTT. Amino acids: CASSPRQVNTEAFF.